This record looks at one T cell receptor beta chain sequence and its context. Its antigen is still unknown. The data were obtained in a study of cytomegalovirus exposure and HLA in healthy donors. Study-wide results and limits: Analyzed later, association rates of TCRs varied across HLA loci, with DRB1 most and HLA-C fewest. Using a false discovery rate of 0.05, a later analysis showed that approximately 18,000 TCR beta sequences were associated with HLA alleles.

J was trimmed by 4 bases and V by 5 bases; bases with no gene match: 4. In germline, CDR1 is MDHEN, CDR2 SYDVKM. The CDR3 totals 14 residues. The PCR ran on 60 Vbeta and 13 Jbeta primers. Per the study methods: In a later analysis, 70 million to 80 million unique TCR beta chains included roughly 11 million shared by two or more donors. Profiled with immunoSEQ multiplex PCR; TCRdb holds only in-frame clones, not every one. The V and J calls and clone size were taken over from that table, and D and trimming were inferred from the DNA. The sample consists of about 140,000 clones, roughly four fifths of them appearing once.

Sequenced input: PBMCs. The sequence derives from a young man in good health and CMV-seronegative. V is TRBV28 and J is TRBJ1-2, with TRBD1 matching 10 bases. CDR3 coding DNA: TGTGCCAGCAGTCGGACAGGGGGAGGCTATGGCTACACCTTC. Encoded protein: CASSRTGGGYGYTF.